This is a list of T cell receptor beta chains from one sample in a study of CD8 T cells in ankylosing spondylitis. MiXCR, applied by TCRdb to the 5' RACE reads, yields one record per CDR3 protein. This sample has 350,000 to 450,000 distinct CDR3 sequences, with about 20% found just once. The sequencing sample was made of blood, either unsorted or a sorted T cell fraction (not recorded which). The receptors were gathered from a male donor with ankylosing spondylitis or in good health (not recorded which). Both conserved end residues are part of each CDR3. The order of the fields is clone size, J gene, D gene, V gene, CDR3 protein, CDR3 DNA. D genes are given only for firm matches. Clone size is stated in some rows and not others, as once, few, many or a class when expanded.

clone_size: .; j_call: TRBJ2-5; d_call: .; v_call: TRBV4-1; cdr3_aa: CASRMIFGGQETQYF; cdr3_nt: TGCGCCAGCAGGATGATCTTTGGGGGGCAAGAGACCCAGTACTTC
clone_size: .; j_call: TRBJ2-7; d_call: TRBD2; v_call: TRBV7-9; cdr3_aa: CASSLSGLFGLAAEQYF; cdr3_nt: TGTGCCAGCAGCCTATCCGGACTTTTTGGACTAGCCGCCGAGCAGTACTTC
clone_size: few; j_call: TRBJ1-1; d_call: .; v_call: TRBV7-9; cdr3_aa: CASSFGRGQQNTEAFF; cdr3_nt: TGTGCCAGCAGCTTTGGGCGCGGACAGCAGAACACTGAAGCTTTCTTT
clone_size: .; j_call: TRBJ2-1; d_call: TRBD1; v_call: TRBV7-9; cdr3_aa: CASSFGTGRDEQFF; cdr3_nt: TGTGCCAGCAGCTTCGGGACAGGGAGGGATGAGCAGTTCTTC
clone_size: .; j_call: TRBJ2-3; d_call: .; v_call: TRBV11-2; cdr3_aa: CASSSGQYTDTQYF; cdr3_nt: TGTGCCAGCAGCTCGGGACAATACACAGATACGCAGTATTTT
clone_size: once; j_call: TRBJ2-7; d_call: .; v_call: TRBV7-6; cdr3_aa: CASSPADEGMGEQYF; cdr3_nt: TGTGCCAGCAGCCCCGCGGACGAAGGCATGGGCGAGCAGTACTTC
clone_size: few; j_call: TRBJ2-7; d_call: .; v_call: TRBV12-3/TRBV12-4; cdr3_aa: CASSFIGSYEQYF; cdr3_nt: TGTGCCAGCAGTTTCATCGGGAGCTACGAGCAGTACTTC
clone_size: few; j_call: TRBJ1-1; d_call: TRBD1; v_call: TRBV27; cdr3_aa: CASSPSGTGTTEAFF; cdr3_nt: TGTGCCAGCAGTCCCTCCGGGACAGGGACCACTGAAGCTTTCTTT
clone_size: .; j_call: TRBJ2-1; d_call: TRBD2; v_call: TRBV6-5; cdr3_aa: CASSYRGLAPNNEQFF; cdr3_nt: TGTGCCAGCAGTTACCGGGGACTAGCGCCTAACAATGAGCAGTTCTTC
clone_size: .; j_call: TRBJ2-1; d_call: .; v_call: TRBV3-1; cdr3_aa: CASSQVVGEQFF; cdr3_nt: TGTGCCAGCAGCCAAGTTGTGGGTGAGCAGTTCTTC
clone_size: few; j_call: TRBJ2-7; d_call: .; v_call: TRBV15; cdr3_aa: CATSADGTPSYEQYF; cdr3_nt: TGTGCCACCAGCGCGGACGGGACGCCCTCCTACGAGCAGTACTTC
clone_size: many; j_call: TRBJ1-6; d_call: .; v_call: TRBV20-1; cdr3_aa: CSARVGREAFGSPLHF; cdr3_nt: TGCAGTGCTAGAGTTGGCAGGGAGGCCTTCGGTTCACCCCTCCACTTT
clone_size: .; j_call: TRBJ1-5; d_call: .; v_call: TRBV7-8; cdr3_aa: CASRPWAGRDDQPQHF; cdr3_nt: TGTGCCAGCAGGCCATGGGCAGGGAGGGATGATCAGCCCCAGCATTTT
clone_size: few; j_call: TRBJ2-1; d_call: TRBD2; v_call: TRBV7-9; cdr3_aa: CASSRVGRENYNEQFF; cdr3_nt: TGTGCCAGCAGCCGCGTAGGGCGGGAGAACTACAATGAGCAGTTCTTC
clone_size: few; j_call: TRBJ2-2; d_call: TRBD2; v_call: TRBV27; cdr3_aa: CASSSNAGGTTGELFF; cdr3_nt: TGTGCCAGCAGTTCCAATGCGGGAGGGACGACCGGGGAGCTGTTTTTT
clone_size: few; j_call: TRBJ2-5; d_call: TRBD2; v_call: TRBV6-1; cdr3_aa: CASGEAGWQETQYF; cdr3_nt: TGTGCCAGCGGGGAAGCGGGGTGGCAAGAGACCCAGTACTTC
clone_size: few; j_call: TRBJ2-2; d_call: TRBD1; v_call: TRBV12-3/TRBV12-4; cdr3_aa: CASSLGTGGTGELFF; cdr3_nt: TGTGCCAGCAGTTTAGGGACAGGGGGGACCGGGGAGCTGTTTTTT
clone_size: .; j_call: TRBJ2-1; d_call: .; v_call: TRBV4-1; cdr3_aa: CASSPEGGPIVQFF; cdr3_nt: TGCGCCAGCAGCCCCGAGGGGGGGCCGATCGTTCAGTTCTTC
clone_size: few; j_call: TRBJ2-1; d_call: .; v_call: TRBV7-2; cdr3_aa: CASSLEGGDEQFF; cdr3_nt: TGTGCCAGCAGCTTAGAGGGAGGAGATGAGCAGTTCTTC
clone_size: few; j_call: TRBJ2-5; d_call: TRBD2; v_call: TRBV6-5; cdr3_aa: CASSYSTSGQETQYF; cdr3_nt: TGTGCCAGCAGTTACTCGACTAGCGGCCAAGAGACCCAGTACTTC
clone_size: .; j_call: TRBJ2-7; d_call: .; v_call: TRBV20-1; cdr3_aa: CSARDKGRGYEQYF; cdr3_nt: TGCAGTGCTAGAGATAAGGGGCGCGGGTACGAGCAGTACTTC
clone_size: few; j_call: TRBJ2-7; d_call: TRBD2; v_call: TRBV9; cdr3_aa: CASSVGLAGNSYEQYF; cdr3_nt: TGTGCCAGCAGCGTAGGTCTAGCGGGGAACTCCTACGAGCAGTACTTC
clone_size: .; j_call: TRBJ2-5; d_call: .; v_call: TRBV21-1; cdr3_aa: CATQGGPETQYF; cdr3_nt: TGTGCCACCCAAGGAGGGCCGGAGACCCAGTACTTC
clone_size: few; j_call: TRBJ2-1; d_call: .; v_call: TRBV5-5; cdr3_aa: CASSLSWTDYNEQFF; cdr3_nt: TGTGCCAGCAGCTTGTCTTGGACAGACTACAATGAGCAGTTCTTC
clone_size: .; j_call: TRBJ2-7; d_call: .; v_call: TRBV7-9; cdr3_aa: CASSLVAGDDEQYF; cdr3_nt: TGTGCCAGCAGCTTAGTGGCAGGGGACGACGAGCAGTACTTC
clone_size: few; j_call: TRBJ1-1; d_call: .; v_call: TRBV12-3/TRBV12-4; cdr3_aa: CASTPLWRGEIEAFF; cdr3_nt: TGTGCCAGCACCCCCCTCTGGAGGGGCGAGATTGAAGCTTTCTTT
clone_size: .; j_call: TRBJ2-2; d_call: .; v_call: TRBV6-5; cdr3_aa: CASSYGYNTGELFF; cdr3_nt: TGTGCCAGCAGTTACGGCTATAACACCGGGGAGCTGTTTTTT
clone_size: .; j_call: TRBJ2-7; d_call: TRBD1; v_call: TRBV4-1; cdr3_aa: CASSQGWTGQYEQYF; cdr3_nt: TGCGCCAGCAGCCAAGGCTGGACAGGACAATACGAGCAGTACTTC
clone_size: .; j_call: TRBJ2-5; d_call: .; v_call: TRBV7-9; cdr3_aa: CASSSDMVTQYF; cdr3_nt: TGTGCCAGCAGCTCCGACATGGTGACCCAGTACTTC
clone_size: .; j_call: TRBJ2-1; d_call: .; v_call: TRBV5-6; cdr3_aa: CASSWQGYNEQFF; cdr3_nt: TGTGCCAGCAGCTGGCAGGGCTACAATGAGCAGTTCTTC
clone_size: few; j_call: TRBJ1-1; d_call: .; v_call: TRBV28; cdr3_aa: CASSPPMNTEAFF; cdr3_nt: TGTGCCAGCAGCCCCCCTATGAACACTGAAGCTTTCTTT
clone_size: .; j_call: TRBJ2-1; d_call: TRBD1; v_call: TRBV29-1; cdr3_aa: CSVEDLGQGTSSSYNEQFF; cdr3_nt: TGCAGCGTTGAAGACTTGGGACAGGGCACATCGAGCTCCTACAATGAGCAGTTCTTC
clone_size: .; j_call: TRBJ2-7; d_call: TRBD2; v_call: TRBV20-1; cdr3_aa: CSARSLAGDHYEQYF; cdr3_nt: TGCAGTGCTAGATCCTTAGCGGGGGACCACTACGAGCAGTACTTC
clone_size: .; j_call: TRBJ2-5; d_call: .; v_call: TRBV9; cdr3_aa: CASGDGNQYQETQYF; cdr3_nt: TGTGCCAGTGGAGACGGCAACCAGTACCAAGAGACCCAGTACTTC
clone_size: few; j_call: TRBJ2-1; d_call: TRBD1; v_call: TRBV4-1; cdr3_aa: CASSQQGQGSYNEQFF; cdr3_nt: TGCGCCAGCAGCCAACAAGGACAGGGCTCCTACAATGAGCAGTTCTTC
clone_size: .; j_call: TRBJ2-1; d_call: TRBD1; v_call: TRBV15; cdr3_aa: CATSSTRTGPSSYNEQFF; cdr3_nt: TGTGCCACCAGCAGTACTCGGACAGGGCCTAGCTCCTACAATGAGCAGTTCTTC
clone_size: few; j_call: TRBJ2-7; d_call: .; v_call: TRBV12-3/TRBV12-4; cdr3_aa: CASSPPTGGLYEQYF; cdr3_nt: TGTGCCAGCAGTCCCCCGACAGGAGGGTTATACGAGCAGTACTTC
clone_size: few; j_call: TRBJ2-3; d_call: .; v_call: TRBV20-1; cdr3_aa: CSARDYLGASDTQYF; cdr3_nt: TGCAGTGCTAGAGATTATTTGGGGGCGTCGGATACGCAGTATTTT
clone_size: few; j_call: TRBJ1-2; d_call: .; v_call: TRBV9; cdr3_aa: CASSGQTNYGYTF; cdr3_nt: TGTGCCAGCAGCGGACAGACAAATTATGGCTACACCTTC